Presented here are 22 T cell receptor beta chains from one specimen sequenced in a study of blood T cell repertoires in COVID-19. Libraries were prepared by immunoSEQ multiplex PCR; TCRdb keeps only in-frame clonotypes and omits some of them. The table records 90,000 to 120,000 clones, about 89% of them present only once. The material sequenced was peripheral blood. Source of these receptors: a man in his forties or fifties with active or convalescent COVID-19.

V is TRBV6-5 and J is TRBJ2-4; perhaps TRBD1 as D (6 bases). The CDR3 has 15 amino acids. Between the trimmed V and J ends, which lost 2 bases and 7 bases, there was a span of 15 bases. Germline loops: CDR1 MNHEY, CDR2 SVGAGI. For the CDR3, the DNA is TGTGCCAGCAGTTACGCTTCAGGGGTTTGGAACATTCAGTACTTC. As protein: CASSYASGVWNIQYF.

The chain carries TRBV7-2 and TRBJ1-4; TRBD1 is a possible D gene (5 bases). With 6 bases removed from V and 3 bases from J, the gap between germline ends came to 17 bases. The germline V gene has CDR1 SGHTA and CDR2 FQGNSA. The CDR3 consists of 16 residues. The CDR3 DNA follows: TGTGCCAGCAGATCAGGACAACGTGGAGCTAATGAAAAACTGTTTTTT. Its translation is CASRSGQRGANEKLFF.

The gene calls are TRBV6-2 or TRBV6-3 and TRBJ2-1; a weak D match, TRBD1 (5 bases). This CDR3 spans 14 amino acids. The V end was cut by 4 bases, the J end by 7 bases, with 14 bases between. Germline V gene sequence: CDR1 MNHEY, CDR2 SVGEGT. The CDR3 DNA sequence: TGTGCCAGCAGTTTCCTAGGACACCCTAATGAGCAGTTCTTC. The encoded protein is CASSFLGHPNEQFF.

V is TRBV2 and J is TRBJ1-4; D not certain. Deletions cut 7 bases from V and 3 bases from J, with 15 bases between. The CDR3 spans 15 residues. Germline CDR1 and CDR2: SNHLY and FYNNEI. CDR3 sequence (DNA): TGTGCCAGCATTAGGAGGGAGTCGGCTAATGAAAAACTGTTTTTT. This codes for CASIRRESANEKLFF.

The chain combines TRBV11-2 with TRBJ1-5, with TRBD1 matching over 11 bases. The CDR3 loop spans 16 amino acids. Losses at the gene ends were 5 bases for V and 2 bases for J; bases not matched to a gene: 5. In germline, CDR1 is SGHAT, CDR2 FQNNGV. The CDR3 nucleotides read TGTGCCAGCAGCCCCGGGACAGGGGGAGGCAATCAGCCCCAGCATTTT. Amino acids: CASSPGTGGGNQPQHF.

The CDR3 nucleotides read TGTGCCAGCGCAAACAGGGCTCGAAATGAAAAACTGTTTTTT. Its translation: CASANRARNEKLFF. The chain is built from TRBV19 and TRBJ1-4, with D perhaps TRBD1 (6 bases). The V gene's germline CDR1 is LNHDA and CDR2 SQIVND (reference sequence). The CDR3 consists of 14 residues. V dropped 9 bases and J dropped 5 bases, with 16 bases sitting between them.

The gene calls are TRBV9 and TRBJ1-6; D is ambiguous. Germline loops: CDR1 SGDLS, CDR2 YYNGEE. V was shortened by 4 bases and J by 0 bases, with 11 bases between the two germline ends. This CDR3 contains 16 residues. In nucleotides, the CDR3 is TGTGCCAGCAGCCAAATAGGGAGCTCCTATAATTCACCCCTCCACTTT. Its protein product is CASSQIGSSYNSPLHF.

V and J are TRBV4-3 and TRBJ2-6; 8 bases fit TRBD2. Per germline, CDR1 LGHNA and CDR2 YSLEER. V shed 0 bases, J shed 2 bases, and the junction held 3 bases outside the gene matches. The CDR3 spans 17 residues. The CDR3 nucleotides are TGCGCCAGCAGCCAAGAGGATAGCGGGGCTGGGGCCAACGTCCTGACTTTC. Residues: CASSQEDSGAGANVLTF.

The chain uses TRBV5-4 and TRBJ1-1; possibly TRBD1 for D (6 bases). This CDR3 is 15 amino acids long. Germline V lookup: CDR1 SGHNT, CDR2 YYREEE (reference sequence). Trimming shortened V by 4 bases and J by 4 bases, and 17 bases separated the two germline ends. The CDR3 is CASSLPLQGSTEAFF. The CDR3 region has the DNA TGTGCCAGCAGCCTTCCATTACAGGGATCCACTGAAGCTTTCTTT.

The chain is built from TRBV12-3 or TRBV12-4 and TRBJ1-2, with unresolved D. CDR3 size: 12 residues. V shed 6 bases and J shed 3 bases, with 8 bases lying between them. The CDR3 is CASSPGDYGYTF. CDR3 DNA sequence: TGTGCCAGCAGCCCCGGAGACTATGGCTACACCTTC.

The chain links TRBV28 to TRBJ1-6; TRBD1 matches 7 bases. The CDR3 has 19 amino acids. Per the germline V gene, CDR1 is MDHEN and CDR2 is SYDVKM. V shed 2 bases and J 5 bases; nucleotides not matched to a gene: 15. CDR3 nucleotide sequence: TGTGCCAGCAGTTTACAACCGGGACAGCCCAAGCCGAATAATTCACCCCTCCACTTT. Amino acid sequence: CASSLQPGQPKPNNSPLHF.

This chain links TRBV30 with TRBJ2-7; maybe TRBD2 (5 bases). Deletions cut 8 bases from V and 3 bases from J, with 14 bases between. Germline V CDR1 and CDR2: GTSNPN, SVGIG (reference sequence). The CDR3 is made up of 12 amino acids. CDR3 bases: TGTGCCGGTCGGAGTCGGGGCTACGAGCAGTACTTC. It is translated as CAGRSRGYEQYF.

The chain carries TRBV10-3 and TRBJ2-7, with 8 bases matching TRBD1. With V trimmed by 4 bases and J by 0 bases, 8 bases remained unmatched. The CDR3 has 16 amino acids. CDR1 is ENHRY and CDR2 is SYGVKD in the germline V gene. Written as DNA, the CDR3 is TGTGCCATCAGTGGAAGACAGGGGAGCAGCTCCTACGAGCAGTACTTC. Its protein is CAISGRQGSSSYEQYF.

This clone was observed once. The CDR3 DNA reads TGTGCCAGTAGTATCCAAGCAATATCGGCCTACGAGCAGTACTTC. Its protein is CASSIQAISAYEQYF. The chain joins TRBV19 to TRBJ2-7; D is uncertain. The V and J ends lost 3 bases and 2 bases respectively, with 14 bases between them. There are 15 residues in the CDR3. Germline loops: CDR1 LNHDA, CDR2 SQIVND (reference sequence).

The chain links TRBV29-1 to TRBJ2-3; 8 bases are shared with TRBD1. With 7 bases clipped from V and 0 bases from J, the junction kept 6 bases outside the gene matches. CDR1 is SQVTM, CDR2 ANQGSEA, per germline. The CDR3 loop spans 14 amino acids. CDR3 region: CSGRQGPSTDTQYF. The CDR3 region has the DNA TGCAGCGGACGACAGGGGCCCAGCACAGATACGCAGTATTTT.

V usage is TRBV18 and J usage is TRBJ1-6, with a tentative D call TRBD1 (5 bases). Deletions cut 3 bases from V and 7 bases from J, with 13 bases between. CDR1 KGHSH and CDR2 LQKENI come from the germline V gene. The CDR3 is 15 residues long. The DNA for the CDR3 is TGTGCCAGCTCACCTCCTGGGGCAGAGAATTCACCCCTCCACTTT. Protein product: CASSPPGAENSPLHF.

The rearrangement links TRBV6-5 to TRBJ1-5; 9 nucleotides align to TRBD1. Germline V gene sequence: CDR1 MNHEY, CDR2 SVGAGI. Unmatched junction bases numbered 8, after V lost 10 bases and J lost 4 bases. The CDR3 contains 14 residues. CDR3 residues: CATKTGGRNQPQHF. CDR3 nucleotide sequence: TGTGCCACCAAGACAGGGGGAAGAAATCAGCCCCAGCATTTT.

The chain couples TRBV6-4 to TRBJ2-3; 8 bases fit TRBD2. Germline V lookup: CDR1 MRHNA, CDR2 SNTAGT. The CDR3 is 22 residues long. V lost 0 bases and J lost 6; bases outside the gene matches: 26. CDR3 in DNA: TGTGCCAGCAGTGACTCGAGTCCCGGCAAACTAGCGGACGAGTCCCGCCGTGATACGCAGTATTTT. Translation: CASSDSSPGKLADESRRDTQYF.

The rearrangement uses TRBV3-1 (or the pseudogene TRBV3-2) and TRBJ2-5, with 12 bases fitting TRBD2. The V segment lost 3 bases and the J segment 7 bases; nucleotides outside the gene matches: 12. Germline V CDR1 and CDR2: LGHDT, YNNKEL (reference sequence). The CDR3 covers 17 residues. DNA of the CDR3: TGTGCCAGCAGCCAGGGGGCCCTAGCGGGAGGGCCGGGGACCCAGTACTTC. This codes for CASSQGALAGGPGTQYF.

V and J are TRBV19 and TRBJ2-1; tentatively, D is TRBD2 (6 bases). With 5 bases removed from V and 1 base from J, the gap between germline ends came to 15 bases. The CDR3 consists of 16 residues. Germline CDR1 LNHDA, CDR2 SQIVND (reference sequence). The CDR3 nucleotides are TGTGCCAGTAGTTCCTCGACTAGTCTATCCTACAATGAGCAGTTCTTC. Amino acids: CASSSSTSLSYNEQFF.

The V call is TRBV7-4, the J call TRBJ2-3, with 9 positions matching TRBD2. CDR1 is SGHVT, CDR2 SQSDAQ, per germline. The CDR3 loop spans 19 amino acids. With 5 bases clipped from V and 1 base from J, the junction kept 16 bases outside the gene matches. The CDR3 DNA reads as TGTGCCAGCAGCCTCCCGAGGCGGGAGGGCCTAACTGGCACAGATACGCAGTATTTT. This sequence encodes CASSLPRREGLTGTDTQYF.

The CDR3 region has the DNA TGTGCCAGCAGCTCACCCCTCTGGGGGGAGCCCGCAGATACGCAGTATTTT. It is translated as CASSSPLWGEPADTQYF. V gene TRBV11-2 combines with J gene TRBJ2-3; weak D call: TRBD2 (6 bases). The CDR3 contains 17 residues. Trimming removed 4 bases at V and 4 bases at J, with 21 bases between. Germline CDR1 SGHAT, CDR2 FQNNGV.